Listed below are T cell receptor beta chains from one sample, sequenced in a study of blood T cells in healthy people across ages. TCRdb re-called the 5' RACE reads with MiXCR, one entry per CDR3 protein. The sample has approximately 580,000 distinct CDR3 sequences, 20% to 30% seen once. Separately, the same data were catalogued under a study of T cells of mothers and their children.

The sample consisted of blood. The origin of the receptors is a boy aged 5 to 17 in good health. The CDR3 runs from the conserved cysteine through the conserved F or W. The order of the fields is V gene, clone size, CDR3 length, J gene, D gene, CDR3 DNA, CDR3 protein. The D gene is left open where the match is weak. Size is stated for part of the rows, as once, few or many counts, or as a class when the clone is expanded.

>TRBV12-3/TRBV12-4|-|14|TRBJ2-4|-
TGTGCCAGCAGTTCCTCCGGACCTGCAAACATTCAGTACTTC
CASSSSGPANIQYF
>TRBV5-1|-|14|TRBJ1-2|-
TGCGCCAGCAGCTTGGAGGGCAGGAACTATGGCTACACCTTC
CASSLEGRNYGYTF
>TRBV6-2/TRBV6-3|few|15|TRBJ1-1|-
TGTGCCAGCAGTTACGGGCGGTTCATGAACACTGAAGCTTTCTTT
CASSYGRFMNTEAFF
>TRBV2|-|16|TRBJ1-5|-
TGTGCCAGCAATAGGCAGGGCCAAGTTGGCAATCAGCCCCAGCATTTT
CASNRQGQVGNQPQHF
>TRBV4-1|few|14|TRBJ1-1|TRBD1
TGCGCCAGCAGCCAAGGGGGGGACAGGCCTGCAGCTTTCTTT
CASSQGGDRPAAFF
>TRBV7-9|-|13|TRBJ2-5|-
TGTGCCAGCAGCCCCGAAGTCAGAGAGACCCAGTACTTC
CASSPEVRETQYF
>TRBV6-6|-|16|TRBJ2-7|TRBD2
TGTGCCAGCAGTTACGGGCTAGCGGGGGGACCTTACGAGCAGTACTTC
CASSYGLAGGPYEQYF
>TRBV9|few|13|TRBJ2-7|-
TGTGCCAGCAGCGTAGATCAAGGCTACGAGCAGTACTTC
CASSVDQGYEQYF
>TRBV11-2|-|17|TRBJ2-5|TRBD2
TGTGCCAGCAGCTTAGAAGGGGGGCGGCGGGGGGATTGGGCCCAGTACTTC
CASSLEGGRRGDWAQYF
>TRBV4-3|-|17|TRBJ2-5|TRBD1
TGCGCCAGCAGCCCCCGGGACAGGGGATCTTTACAAGAGACCCGGTACTTC
CASSPRDRGSLQETRYF
>TRBV12-3/TRBV12-4|-|13|TRBJ2-5|-
TGTGCCAGCAGTTTAGAACCGTCGGAGACCCAGTACTTC
CASSLEPSETQYF
>TRBV4-1|-|18|TRBJ1-5|TRBD1
TGCGCCAGCAGCGCCCCTCCGGGACAGAGTTATAGCAATCAGCCCCAGCATTTT
CASSAPPGQSYSNQPQHF
>TRBV4-1|many|13|TRBJ2-7|TRBD2
TGCGCCAGCAGCCCTAGCGGGACCTACGAGCAGTACTTC
CASSPSGTYEQYF
>TRBV28|-|14|TRBJ2-7|-
TGTGCCAGCAGTTTGGGTTCAGACAGTCGCGAGCAGTACTTC
CASSLGSDSREQYF
>TRBV29-1|-|12|TRBJ2-7|TRBD1
TGCAGCGCCTTGGGACAGGCTTACGAGCAGTACTTC
CSALGQAYEQYF
>TRBV7-9|once|15|TRBJ1-4|TRBD1
TGTGCCAGCAGCTTATCAGGGGGGGAGGCCGAAAAACTGTTTTTT
CASSLSGGEAEKLFF
>TRBV7-9|-|17|TRBJ1-1|-
TGTGCCAGCAGCTTTGGCAGCCAATGGACGGACAACACTGAAGCTTTCTTT
CASSFGSQWTDNTEAFF
>TRBV5-6|few|19|TRBJ2-5|-
TGTGCCAGCAGTTTGGTGGGGGCCGCCCAGCGCAACCTCCAAGAGACCCAGTACTTC
CASSLVGAAQRNLQETQYF
>TRBV7-2|-|15|TRBJ1-2|-
TGTGCCAGCCGGGTAACCGCTCGTGGTAACTATGGCTACACCTTC
CASRVTARGNYGYTF
>TRBV18|few|15|TRBJ1-6|-
TGTGCCAGCTCACCACGGAGGGCAGGGAATTCACCCCTCCACTTT
CASSPRRAGNSPLHF
>TRBV15|-|14|TRBJ1-1|-
TGTGCCACCACTAACGGACAGCCGAACACTGAAGCTTTCTTT
CATTNGQPNTEAFF
>TRBV4-2|few|17|TRBJ2-3|TRBD2
TGTGCCAGCAGCCAAGAAGGAACACTAGCGGGAGATTCCTGGCAGTATTTT
CASSQEGTLAGDSWQYF
>TRBV28|-|15|TRBJ2-4|-
TGTGCCAGCAGTTTCCGACGGGAGCATATAAACATTCAGTACTTC
CASSFRREHINIQYF
>TRBV14|few|15|TRBJ2-5|-
TGTGCCAGCAGCCACCTGGGGGCGGAAAGGGAGACCCAGTACTTC
CASSHLGAERETQYF
>TRBV7-9|-|16|TRBJ2-1|-
TGTGCCAGCAGCGTTAGGCTCAGCGGACTCTACAATGAGCAGTTCTTC
CASSVRLSGLYNEQFF
>TRBV29-1|-|14|TRBJ2-1|TRBD1
TGCAGCGTCGCCGACAGGGACGGGCGCAATGAGCAGTTCTTC
CSVADRDGRNEQFF
>TRBV6-1|-|15|TRBJ2-3|-
TGTGCCAGCAGTGAAGTTCGGGGGGCCCCAGATACGCAGTATTTT
CASSEVRGAPDTQYF
>TRBV7-6|few|14|TRBJ1-1|-
TGTGCCAGCAGCAATCCTTGGACGGGCGCTGAAGCTTTCTTT
CASSNPWTGAEAFF
>TRBV7-8|-|16|TRBJ2-2|TRBD2
TGTGCCAGCAGCTTAGGCCTAGCGGGAGACACCGGGGAGCTGCTTTTT
CASSLGLAGDTGELLF
>TRBV7-2|-|13|TRBJ2-7|-
TGTGCCAGCAGCACCCGACAGGCCTACGAGCAGTACTTC
CASSTRQAYEQYF
>TRBV7-2|-|14|TRBJ2-1|-
TGTGCCAGCAGCTCGTTCGCGGGCGCGAATGAGCAGTTCTTC
CASSSFAGANEQFF
>TRBV2|-|16|TRBJ2-2|TRBD2
TGTGCCAGCAGGGCCGGGACTAGCGGGACCGCCGGGGAGCTGTTTTTT
CASRAGTSGTAGELFF
>TRBV20-1|-|12|TRBJ2-5|-
TGCAGTGCTAGAGGCCCGGCGGGGACCCAGTACTTC
CSARGPAGTQYF
>TRBV12-3/TRBV12-4|few|16|TRBJ2-5|TRBD1
TGTGCCAGCAGTCCACAGCGGACAGGGGGCTTTGAGACCCAGTACTTC
CASSPQRTGGFETQYF
>TRBV21-1|-|18|TRBJ1-4|-
TGTGCCAGCAGCAAAGGGTATCCCTCAGGAGGGATTAATGAAAAACTGTTTTTT
CASSKGYPSGGINEKLFF
>TRBV12-3/TRBV12-4|-|11|TRBJ2-1|-
TGTGCCAGCAGTTTCCAGCAGGCGCAGTTCTTC
CASSFQQAQFF
>TRBV20-1|-|14|TRBJ2-1|TRBD2
TGCAGTGGAGACGGCGGGGGGACCTACAATGAGCAGTTCTTC
CSGDGGGTYNEQFF
>TRBV20-1|-|15|TRBJ2-5|-
TGCAGTGCTAGAGTGGGGGGGCGAAGGCAAGAGACCCAGTACTTC
CSARVGGRRQETQYF